This T cell receptor (beta chain) was sequenced during a study of T and B cells in COVID-19 patients. Study-level points and caveats: Few blood samples existed from mildly ill patients during symptoms or early in severe cases.

Each TRB amplification used roughly 240-550 ng of genomic DNA from blood. About this clonotype: Its antigen is unidentified.

Multiplex PCR with BIOMED2 TRB-A/B primer pools amplified TRB rearrangements. Using its own MiXCR run on the multiplex PCR reads, TCRdb lists one record per CDR3 protein. The data show 2,500 to 4,000 distinct CDR3 sequences, roughly 23% seen once. The sample was blood. The TCR was taken from a human donor with active COVID-19.

CDR3 DNA: TGTGCCAGCTCACCTGGGTACGGCAATCAGCCCCAGCATTTT. This encodes CASSPGYGNQPQHF. The chain combines TRBV18 with TRBJ1-5; D uncertain. This CDR3 spans 14 amino acids. Between the trimmed V and J ends, which lost 3 bases and 2 bases, there was a span of 8 bases. In germline, CDR1 is KGHSH, CDR2 LQKENI.